The TCR beta chain under discussion was sequenced for a study of T cell responses to AZD1222 COVID-19 vaccine. Sequenced by immunoSEQ multiplex PCR; TCRdb stores in-frame clones only, minus some. The profile shows 130,000 or so clones, around 90% of them singletons. Germline-derived CDR1 and CDR2 are SGHNT and YYREEE (reference sequence). CDR3 size: 14 residues. V gave up 7 bases and J gave up 4 bases; unmatched junction bases: 4. Study outcomes and limitations: Reportedly, nearly half of unique spike TCRs recognized epitopes outside B.1.351/B.1.1.7 mutations. Spike-specific TCRs gained breadth and depth after people received two AZD1222 doses. Repertoires were obtained only post-peak T cell response.

Note on this clone: The antigen is unknown.

This clonotype was obtained from an adult in good health. Source: peripheral blood, taken on day 0 of AZD1222 vaccination. V and J are TRBV5-4 and TRBJ2-1; TRBD2 agrees at 11 bases. The chain's CDR3 is CASRSGGGYNEQFF. As DNA, the CDR3 is TGTGCCAGCCGTAGCGGGGGGGGTTACAATGAGCAGTTCTTC.